Presented here are 9 T cell receptor beta chains from one specimen sequenced in a study of shared clonotypes between healthy human individuals. Naive CD8 isolation took CD45RO-negative cells positively selected for CCR7 and excluded terminally differentiated effector memory CD45RA+ cells. Sequenced by immunoSEQ multiplex PCR; TCRdb stores in-frame clones only, minus some. The data contain around 2,000,000 clones, approximately 94% of them singletons. Material for sequencing was naive CD8+ T cells sorted from blood. All receptors come from a man younger than 30 in good health.

The chain links TRBV7-2 to TRBJ2-7; 9 bases are shared with TRBD2. The J segment lost 3 bases and the V segment lost 5 bases, leaving 14 bases of the junction unmatched. This CDR3 contains 17 residues. Germline CDR1 SGHTA, CDR2 FQGNSA. CDR3 sequence: CASSGEMWREGLYEQYF. The CDR3 coding sequence is TGTGCCAGCAGCGGGGAAATGTGGCGGGAGGGCCTCTACGAGCAGTACTTC.

This clone turned up a few times. The chain employs TRBV27 and TRBJ1-2; 9 bases align to TRBD1. From germline, CDR1 is MNHEY and CDR2 SMNVEV (reference sequence). V shed 5 bases and J 4 bases; nucleotides not matched to a gene: 11. The CDR3 has 16 amino acids. In nucleotides, the CDR3 is TGTGCCAGCAGTCAGGGAACAGGGGGCTCTAGCTATGGCTACACCTTC. Protein sequence: CASSQGTGGSSYGYTF.

This chain connects TRBV7-9 to TRBJ1-1; D is unclear. V gave up 5 bases and J gave up 0 bases, with 13 bases separating them. The germline V gene has CDR1 SEHNR and CDR2 FQNEAQ (reference sequence). The CDR3 length is 15 residues. DNA for the CDR3: TGTGCCAGCAGCCTAGGGTATTTGATGAACACTGAAGCTTTCTTT. It specifies CASSLGYLMNTEAFF.

The V call is TRBV7-8, the J call TRBJ2-1; 13 bases align to TRBD2. V shed 5 bases and J 1 base; nucleotides not matched to a gene: 2. Germline V lookup: CDR1 SGHVS, CDR2 FQNEAQ. CDR3 length equals 16 residues. CDR3 nucleotide sequence: TGTGCCAGCAGCCCGGGACTAGCGGGGTCCTACAATGAGCAGTTCTTC. The encoded protein is CASSPGLAGSYNEQFF. Combining the CDR3 with reference TRBV7-8 and TRBJ2-1 gives the whole variable domain GAGVSQSPRYKVAKRGQDVALRCDPISGHVSLFWYQQALGQGPEFLTYFQNEAQLDKSGLPSDRFFAERPEGSVSTLKIQRTQQEDSAVYLCASSPGLAGSYNEQFFGPGTRLTVL.

This clone was detected once. V gene TRBV6-1 combines with J gene TRBJ2-1; possible D gene TRBD2, 6 bases. CDR1 MNHNS and CDR2 SASEGT come from the germline V gene. V dropped 2 bases and J dropped 0 bases, with 11 bases sitting between them. The CDR3 has 16 amino acids. CDR3 residues: CASSELEGSSYNEQFF. DNA of the CDR3: TGTGCCAGCAGTGAACTGGAGGGAAGCTCCTACAATGAGCAGTTCTTC.

This chain's CDR3 is CASSPEGGNPGELFF. The CDR3 region has the DNA TGTGCCAGCAGCCCCGAGGGGGGTAACCCCGGGGAGCTGTTTTTT. The V call is TRBV7-9, the J call TRBJ2-2; D is tentatively TRBD1 or TRBD2 (6 bases each). The CDR3 contains 15 residues. Germline assignment: CDR1 SEHNR and CDR2 FQNEAQ (reference sequence). Trimming pared 5 bases from V and 6 bases from J, leaving 16 bases between.

The chain carries TRBV27 and TRBJ1-1, with a possible D match to TRBD1 (5 bases). Per the germline V gene, CDR1 is MNHEY and CDR2 is SMNVEV (reference sequence). The V end lost 6 bases, the J end lost 0 bases, and 11 bases lay between the germline ends. The CDR3 covers 14 residues. CDR3: CASSPTDLNTEAFF. For the CDR3, the DNA is TGTGCCAGCAGCCCGACAGACTTGAACACTGAAGCTTTCTTT.

The V and J genes are TRBV27 and TRBJ2-7; D is unresolved. Germline lookup yields CDR1 MNHEY and CDR2 SMNVEV (reference sequence). Trimming cost V 3 bases and J 4 bases, with 10 bases left between them. The CDR3 is made up of 13 amino acids. For the CDR3, the DNA is TGTGCCAGCAGTTTCAGAGTTGATTACGAGCAGTACTTC. Residues: CASSFRVDYEQYF.

About this clone itself: Other DNA sequences in this sample translate to the same CDR3. This rearrangement joins TRBV5-1 to TRBJ2-7; D remains ambiguous. Trimming stripped 4 bases from V and 0 bases from J, with 5 bases between. The CDR3 loop spans 12 amino acids. Germline CDR1 is SGHRS and CDR2 is YFSETQ. The CDR3 loop is CASSISSYEQYF. DNA of the CDR3: TGCGCCAGCAGCATTAGCTCCTACGAGCAGTACTTC.